Listed below are T cell receptor beta chains from one sample, sequenced in a study of blood T cell repertoires in COVID-19. Here immunoSEQ multiplex PCR was the method, and the copy in TCRdb shows in-frame clones only, minus some. The sample includes under 250,000 clones, approximately 90% of them seen just once. What was sequenced was peripheral blood. These receptor sequences come from a man aged 50 or older with COVID-19, enrolled during active disease. CDR3s leave out the opening cysteine and the closing phenylalanine or tryptophan. D genes are given only for firm matches.

v_call,d_call,cdr3_aa
TRBV19,NA,ASSVGGLTEAF
TRBV13,NA,ASSLEGGAPYNEQF
TRBV19,NA,ASSIGPGDTGELF
TRBV5-1,TRBD2,ASSFGLAGNTGELF
TRBV29-1,NA,SVVGLRMNTEAF
TRBV7-8,TRBD2,ASSLAGIAGGSSYEQY
TRBV12-5,NA,ASGLVRGWGELIGRVNTEAF
TRBV6-5,TRBD1,ASSYFGTGINTEAF
TRBV5-1,TRBD1,ASSFYGTGGGSDTQY
TRBV19,TRBD1,ASSVQGVMGEAF
TRBV27,TRBD2,ASSRGDFTNTQY
TRBV7-2,NA,ASSLVVLGVRTEAF
TRBV2,TRBD1,ASRKDRVRSPLH
TRBV21-1,NA,ASEGRPSLHQYSNQPQH
TRBV10-3,TRBD2,AISEELTSGNTYEQY
TRBV19,NA,ASSIRPRAQGGQPQH
TRBV12-5,NA,ASGGQYTEAF
TRBV7-2,NA,ASSYDNSYNEQF
TRBV6-4,NA,ASSLEWDTVHEQY
TRBV19,TRBD1,ASSIGDRGQETQY
TRBV7-2,TRBD1,ASSGTGSGYEQF
TRBV30,TRBD2,AWSSGGSTDTQY
TRBV2,TRBD1,ASSEAGTGGSVQY
TRBV29-1,TRBD2,SITQTSGAYNEQF
TRBV9,TRBD2,ASSPTPGLAGEQF
TRBV12-3/TRBV12-4,TRBD1,ASRRDRVYGYT
TRBV7-6,TRBD1,ASSLAGQTPAQY
TRBV30,TRBD2,AWSQDGGRETQY
TRBV7-2,NA,ASSPGFGSSYEQY
TRBV5-4,NA,ASSWGGAAANEQF